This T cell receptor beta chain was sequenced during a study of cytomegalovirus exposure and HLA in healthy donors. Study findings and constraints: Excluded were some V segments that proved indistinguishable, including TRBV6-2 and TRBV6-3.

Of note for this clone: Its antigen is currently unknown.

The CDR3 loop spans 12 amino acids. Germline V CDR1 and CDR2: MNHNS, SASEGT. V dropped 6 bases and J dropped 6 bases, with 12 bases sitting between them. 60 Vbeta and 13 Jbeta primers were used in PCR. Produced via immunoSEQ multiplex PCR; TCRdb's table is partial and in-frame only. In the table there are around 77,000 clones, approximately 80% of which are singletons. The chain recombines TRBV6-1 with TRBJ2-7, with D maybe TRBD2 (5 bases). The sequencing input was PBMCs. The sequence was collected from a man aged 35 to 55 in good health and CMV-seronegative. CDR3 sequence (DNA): TGTGCCAGCAGGTTGGGAGATGGCGAGCAGTACTTC. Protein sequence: CASRLGDGEQYF.